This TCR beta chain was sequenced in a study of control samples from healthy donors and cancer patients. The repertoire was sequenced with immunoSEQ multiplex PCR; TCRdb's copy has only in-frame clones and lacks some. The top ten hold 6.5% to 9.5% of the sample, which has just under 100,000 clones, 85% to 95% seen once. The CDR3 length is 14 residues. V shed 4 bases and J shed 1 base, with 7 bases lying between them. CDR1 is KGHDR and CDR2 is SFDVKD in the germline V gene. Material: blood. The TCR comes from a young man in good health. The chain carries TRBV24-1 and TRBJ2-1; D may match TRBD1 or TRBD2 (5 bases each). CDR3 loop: CATSEGESYNEQFF. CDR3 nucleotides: TGTGCCACCAGTGAGGGGGAGTCCTACAATGAGCAGTTCTTC.